Only one count was recorded for the clone carrying this T cell receptor beta chain. The data originate from a study of PD-L1 blockade in urothelial cancer. The V gene's germline CDR1 is SQVTM and CDR2 ANQGSEA. The CDR3 totals 12 residues. Described time point: peripheral blood 6 weeks after treatment start. The table came from immunoSEQ multiplex PCR; TCRdb's copy has only in-frame clones and leaves some out. In the table there are roughly 45,000 clones, 80% to 90% of which are singletons. The origin of this receptor is a man aged 60-69 years with urothelial cancer. The rearrangement joins TRBV29-1 to TRBJ2-5, with unresolved D. TRBJ2-7 explains the end of the DNA better; the J call may be wrong. Sequenced here: PBMCs, sampled around atezolizumab (anti-PD-L1) treatment. The CDR3 nucleotides are TGCAGCGTTGAGGCAGTCTCGAGCGAGCAGTACTTC. Its translation is CSVEAVSSEQYF.